The source of this TCR beta chain is a study of T-cell memory formation after mild COVID-19. Study context: TCR clusters showed largely donor specificity. General study findings and limits: Clones that contracted from day 15 to 85 were balanced CD4/CD8, while later expanders leaned CD4+. Pre-infection memory carried some responding clones, suggesting that cross-reactive memory joined.

The authors produced TCR alpha and TCR beta cDNA libraries with sample barcodes and UMIs by 5'RACE using constant-segment primers. TCRdb re-called the 5' RACE reads with MiXCR, one entry per CDR3 protein. Of 300,000 to 350,000 distinct CDR3 sequences in the sample, 13% to 15% were seen once. This clonotype has at least ten counts. Its antigen remains unknown. After removal of 6 bases from V and 7 bases from J, the junction contained 2 bases not matched to a gene. This CDR3 is 14 amino acids long. Looked up from germline, CDR1 is WSHSY and CDR2 is SAAADI. The sample consisted of PBMCs or a T cell subset sorted from them (not recorded which). This clonotype originated in a man aged 18 to 35 who had mild COVID-19 (a few samples of this study predate the infection). Cell type and time point are not known. This sequence joins TRBV10-2 and TRBJ2-1; 14 bases map to TRBD2. CDR3 region: CASRGTSGSNEQFF. CDR3 DNA: TGCGCCAGCAGGGGGACTAGCGGGAGTAATGAGCAGTTCTTC.